The entry below gives a single T cell receptor (beta chain) sequence along with its context. As yet, its antigen is unknown. The data belong to a study of OX40 agonist ivuxolimab in advanced cancers. Across the study: The patients received ivuxolimab by intravenous route every 2 weeks at 0.01 to 10 mg/kg.

The CDR3 covers 17 residues. Germline V gene sequence: CDR1 MGHRA, CDR2 YSYEKL. V trimming: 4 bases; J trimming: 0 bases; junction bases outside the gene matches: 11. The study's findings and limits: At 0.1 to 3.0 mg/kg, CD4+ and CD8+ blood T cells expanded clonally by week 6. Antigen targets of the expanded peripheral T cells went undetermined.

Method: immunoSEQ multiplex PCR; TCRdb's copy keeps in-frame clones and lacks some. The top ten clones hold about 30% of a sample with approximately 10,000 clones, approximately 89% of them seen once. This receptor was taken from an adult with an advanced solid tumor such as melanoma, head and neck, liver or kidney cancer. V gene TRBV4-1 combines with J gene TRBJ2-7; 8 bases agree with TRBD2. The material was CD4+ or CD8+ T cells sorted from blood, obtained in a trial of the OX40 agonist ivuxolimab. In nucleotides, the CDR3 is TGCGCCAGCAGCCCCCAGCCCGCGGGAGGACCCTCCTACGAGCAGTACTTC. Translated, it gives CASSPQPAGGPSYEQYF.